This TCR beta chain was captured in a study of cytomegalovirus exposure and HLA in healthy donors. Germline CDR1 reads SQVTM; CDR2 reads ANQGSEA. V lost 4 bases, J lost 4 bases, and 11 bases lay in between. The CDR3 sequence is 13 residues long. In the PCR, 60 Vbeta and 13 Jbeta primers were used. Sequencing was performed with immunoSEQ multiplex PCR; in TCRdb, only in-frame clones are kept and a portion is missing. This sample carries 150,000 to 200,000 clones, with around 1.9% going to the ten biggest clones. The TCR was taken from a man aged 25-40 years in good health and CMV-seronegative. Sequencing used PBMCs. The V call is TRBV29-1, the J call TRBJ1-3, with no clear D. The CDR3 sequence: CSVGANLGNTIYF. CDR3 nucleotide sequence: TGCAGCGTTGGTGCAAATCTAGGAAACACCATATATTTT.